This T cell receptor (beta chain) was observed in a study of tumor-infiltrating lymphocytes in primary liver carcinoma. Extraction of RNA together with DNA used roughly 20-33 mg of unsorted bulk tissue. Comments on this clonotype: Since a much larger clone is just one base distant, this may be a read error.

Synthesis of TCR beta cDNA was carried out from 450 to 500 ng total RNA with a constant-region primer. ARM-PCR was slightly modified, and three nested multiplex PCR rounds with it gave rise to the TCR beta libraries. Each of the first two PCR rounds ran roughly 10 cycles with TRBV1-TRBV30 forward and C-beta reverse primers. In TCRdb, the multiplex PCR reads were re-called with MiXCR into one record per CDR3 protein. The sample lists some 130,000 distinct CDR3 sequences, nearly 70% seen once, with 8% to 9% in the top ten. V was shortened by 2 bases and J by 3 bases, with 9 bases between the two germline ends. The CDR3 length is 13 residues. The germline CDR1 and CDR2 sequences are SGHRS and YFSETQ.

Material for sequencing was tumor-adjacent normal liver tissue. This sequence joins TRBV5-1 and TRBJ2-7, with D possibly called TRBD1 or TRBD2 (5 bases each). The TCR comes from a woman aged 60-75 years with primary liver carcinoma and hepatitis B virus infection. DNA of the CDR3: TGCGCCAGCAGCTTTATGGGGGACTACGAGCAGTACTTC. It translates to CASSFMGDYEQYF. The full variable domain, its missing parts supplied by reference TRBV5-1 and TRBJ2-7, is KAGVTQTPRYLIKTRGQQVTLSCSPISGHRSVSWYQQTPGQGLQFLFEYFSETQRNKGNFPGRFSGRQFSNSRSEMNVSTLELGDSALYLCASSFMGDYEQYFGPGTRLTVT.